These 19 T cell receptor beta chains originate from one sample sequenced in a study of T cell repertoires in ileal Crohn's disease. This table comes from immunoSEQ multiplex PCR, and its TCRdb copy is limited to in-frame clones, with some not included. The repertoire holds around 6,700 clones, with about 85% as singletons. Sequenced material: ileal tissue. The receptors shown here come from an adult with Crohn's disease.

The rearrangement uses TRBV7-9 and TRBJ1-1; TRBD1 aligns across 8 bases. V trimming: 5 bases; J trimming: 4 bases; junction bases outside the gene matches: 6. This CDR3 has 14 amino acids. Germline CDR1 reads SEHNR; CDR2 reads FQNEAQ (reference sequence). The CDR3: CASSQDRASTEAFF. CDR3 nucleotide sequence: TGTGCCAGCAGCCAGGACAGGGCGAGCACTGAAGCTTTCTTT.

In its sample, this clone ranks as medium-sized. This rearrangement joins TRBV27 to TRBJ2-2; TRBD1 is a possible D gene (6 bases). The CDR3 covers 13 residues. CDR1 is MNHEY, CDR2 SMNVEV, per germline (reference sequence). The V end was cut by 9 bases, the J end by 2 bases, with 10 bases between. The DNA for the CDR3 is TGTGCCAGTGGGACAAGTAACACCGGGGAGCTGTTTTTT. Translated, it gives CASGTSNTGELFF.

The genes are TRBV7-2 and TRBJ2-7; 10 nucleotides line up with TRBD2. The CDR3 totals 17 residues. The trim removed 2 bases at V and 3 bases at J, leaving 10 bases unmatched. Germline CDR1 SGHTA, CDR2 FQGNSA. CDR3 protein: CASSLSPRVAGGYEQYF. CDR3 in DNA: TGTGCCAGCAGCTTATCACCCCGGGTAGCGGGAGGCTACGAGCAGTACTTC.

The chain recombines TRBV28 with TRBJ2-5; 7 bases agree with TRBD1. CDR3 length: 16 residues. CDR1 and CDR2 from the germline V gene are MDHEN and SYDVKM. Trimming cost V 6 bases and J 5 bases; bases outside gene matches: 15. This chain's CDR3 is CASRLQGRFDAETQYF. The CDR3 nucleotides read TGTGCCAGCAGACTACAGGGGCGCTTCGATGCTGAGACCCAGTACTTC.

V and J are TRBV10-3 and TRBJ1-1; the D is unclear. The V gene lost 3 bases and the J gene lost 2 bases, with 13 bases spanning the gap. Germline V lookup: CDR1 ENHRY, CDR2 SYGVKD. CDR3 length: 15 amino acids. The DNA of the CDR3 is TGTGCCATCAGTGACATGGGCAGCGGAAACACTGAAGCTTTCTTT. Encoded protein: CAISDMGSGNTEAFF.

The gene calls are TRBV28 and TRBJ2-1, with D possibly matching TRBD1 (6 bases). CDR1 and CDR2 from the germline V gene are MDHEN and SYDVKM. The length of the CDR3 is 18 residues. V lost 1 base and J lost 2, with 18 bases in between. CDR3 loop: CASSLFGIRDTPYNEQFF. In DNA form, the CDR3 reads TGTGCCAGCAGTTTATTCGGGATCCGGGACACCCCCTACAATGAGCAGTTCTTC.

This clone was found once. The gene calls are TRBV21-1 and TRBJ2-6; the D call in the table, TRBD1, was not verified against the DNA. TRBV21-1 corresponds to a pseudogene. The CDR3 is made up of 19 amino acids. The CDR3 loop is CASSNKTGTGFSGANVLTF. CDR3 bases: TGTGCCAGCAGCAACAAGACCGGGACAGGGTTCTCTGGGGCCAACGTCCTGACTTTC.

V and J are TRBV13 and TRBJ1-1, with 10 positions matching TRBD1. CDR3 length: 17 amino acids. V trimming: 0 bases; J trimming: 0 bases; junction bases outside the gene matches: 4. From germline, CDR1 is PRHDT and CDR2 FYEKMQ (reference sequence). The CDR3 region has the DNA TGTGCCAGCAGCTTAGGGGGACAGGGGCGATTGAACACTGAAGCTTTCTTT. Amino acids: CASSLGGQGRLNTEAFF.

This sequence joins TRBV7-9 and TRBJ1-5, with a tentative D call TRBD1 (6 bases). Germline V gene lookup returns CDR1 SEHNR and CDR2 FQNEAQ (reference sequence). CDR3 length: 15 amino acids. Trimming removed 1 base at V and 4 bases at J, with 11 bases between. The DNA of the CDR3 is TGTGCCAGCAGCTTAGGGGCAGGGGCAAATCAGCCCCAGCATTTT. Translating gives CASSLGAGANQPQHF.

This rearrangement joins TRBV28 to TRBJ2-7, with 14 bases aligning to TRBD2. V shed 2 bases and J 2 bases; nucleotides not matched to a gene: 8. The germline gives CDR1 MDHEN, CDR2 SYDVKM. The CDR3 totals 18 residues. The CDR3 loop is CASSLVWGLAGVPYEQYF. The CDR3 DNA sequence: TGTGCCAGCAGTTTAGTTTGGGGACTAGCGGGAGTCCCCTACGAGCAGTACTTC.

The V call is TRBV18, the J call TRBJ1-5; a possible D gene is TRBD1 (5 bases). This CDR3 spans 13 amino acids. Germline V CDR1 and CDR2: KGHSH, LQKENI. V was clipped by 3 bases and J by 5 bases, with 8 bases between them. The DNA for the CDR3 is TGTGCCAGCTCACCGGGGGGAGATCAGCCCCAGCATTTT. The encoded protein is CASSPGGDQPQHF.

CDR3 sequence (DNA): TGTGCCAGCGGGACTAGCGGGGGCCCTATCCAAGAGACCCAGTACTTC. Its translation: CASGTSGGPIQETQYF. The chain carries TRBV27 and TRBJ2-5, with TRBD2 matching over 14 bases. V was pared by 8 bases and J by 1 base, with 6 bases of the junction left unmatched. The CDR3 runs to 16 residues. Germline CDR1 and CDR2: MNHEY and SMNVEV (reference sequence).

This clone has just a few counts. The chain employs TRBV4-1 and TRBJ1-5; no clear D. CDR1 and CDR2 from the germline V gene are MGHRA and YSYEKL. This CDR3 has 17 residues. Trimming took 3 bases from V and 6 from J, leaving 21 bases between them. CDR3 amino acids: CASSQDSRRGGFQPQHF. CDR3 coding DNA: TGCGCCAGCAGCCAGGATTCCCGACGCGGAGGGTTTCAGCCCCAGCATTTT.

This chain uses TRBV9 with TRBJ2-2; TRBD1 matches 8 bases. V lost 1 base to trimming and J lost 7 bases; unmatched junction nucleotides: 6. The CDR3 sequence is 15 residues long. Germline lookup yields CDR1 SGDLS and CDR2 YYNGEE. In DNA, the CDR3 is TGTGCCAGCAGCGTACTGACAGGGGAGGTCGGGGAGCTGTTTTTT. Its translation: CASSVLTGEVGELFF.

This sequence joins TRBV19 and TRBJ2-1; a possible D gene is TRBD2 (6 bases). CDR1 is LNHDA, CDR2 SQIVND, per germline (reference sequence). V gave up 5 bases and J gave up 4 bases, with 12 bases separating them. The CDR3 has 14 amino acids. CDR3 coding DNA: TGTGCCAGTAGTCAACCGGGACTTTACAATGAGCAGTTCTTC. As protein: CASSQPGLYNEQFF.

This clone was observed once. The genes are TRBV6-6 and TRBJ1-2, with 7 bases matching TRBD1. This CDR3 comprises 13 residues. V lost 4 bases to trimming and J lost 4 bases; unmatched junction nucleotides: 3. Germline assignment: CDR1 MNHNY and CDR2 SVGAGI (reference sequence). The CDR3 DNA follows: TGTGCCAGCAGTTCAGGGGGGTTCTATGGCTACACCTTC. Encoded protein: CASSSGGFYGYTF.

The chain is built from TRBV7-3 and TRBJ2-3; 9 nucleotides align to TRBD2. The CDR3 has 15 amino acids. Germline V CDR1 and CDR2: SGHTA, FQGTGA. After removal of 5 bases from V and 2 bases from J, the junction contained 5 bases not matched to a gene. The CDR3 DNA follows: TGTGCCAGCAGCATACTAGCGGGCGCCACAGATACGCAGTATTTT. It is translated as CASSILAGATDTQYF.

This chain joins TRBV6-4 and TRBJ1-5; perhaps TRBD1 as D (6 bases). V was cut by 9 bases and J by 1 base, with 13 bases left in between. The CDR3 consists of 14 residues. Germline assignment: CDR1 MRHNA and CDR2 SNTAGT. The CDR3 spells CASLSGVSNQPQHF. CDR3 coding DNA: TGTGCCAGTCTCTCAGGGGTAAGCAATCAGCCCCAGCATTTT.

This chain links TRBV27 with TRBJ2-1; TRBD2 matches 11 bases. The germline CDR1 and CDR2 sequences are MNHEY and SMNVEV (reference sequence). The junction had 8 bases not matched to a gene; V was cut back by 7 bases and J by 3 bases. There are 16 residues in the CDR3. The CDR3: CASNLLAGAHYNEQFF. DNA for the CDR3: TGTGCCAGCAACCTACTAGCGGGAGCGCACTACAATGAGCAGTTCTTC.